Described below is a single TCR beta chain sequence and its context. The antigen is undetermined. This sample is drawn from a study of T-cell memory formation after mild COVID-19. This CDR3 spans 15 amino acids. V was pared by 5 bases and J by 3 bases, with 13 bases between. Germline assignment: CDR1 SEHNR and CDR2 FQNEAQ (reference sequence). A single record per CDR3 protein comes from TCRdb applying MiXCR to the 5' RACE reads. There are hundreds of thousands of distinct CDR3 sequences in the sample; roughly 20% occur only once, and approximately 12% lies in the top ten. Study results and caveats: From day 15 to 85, contracting clones were balanced between CD4 and CD8, whereas later expanders leaned toward CD4+. Nothing confirmed that second-wave clones peaking on day 37 were specific for SARS-CoV-2.

This TCR was sampled from an adult woman who had mild COVID-19 (a few samples of this study predate the infection). Cell type and time point are not known. The chain carries TRBV7-9 and TRBJ2-2; no reliable D call. Material for sequencing was PBMCs or a T cell subset sorted from them (not recorded which). DNA for the CDR3: TGTGCCAGCAGCCCCGTGAACCCGGACACCGGGGAGCTGTTTTTT. This sequence encodes CASSPVNPDTGELFF.